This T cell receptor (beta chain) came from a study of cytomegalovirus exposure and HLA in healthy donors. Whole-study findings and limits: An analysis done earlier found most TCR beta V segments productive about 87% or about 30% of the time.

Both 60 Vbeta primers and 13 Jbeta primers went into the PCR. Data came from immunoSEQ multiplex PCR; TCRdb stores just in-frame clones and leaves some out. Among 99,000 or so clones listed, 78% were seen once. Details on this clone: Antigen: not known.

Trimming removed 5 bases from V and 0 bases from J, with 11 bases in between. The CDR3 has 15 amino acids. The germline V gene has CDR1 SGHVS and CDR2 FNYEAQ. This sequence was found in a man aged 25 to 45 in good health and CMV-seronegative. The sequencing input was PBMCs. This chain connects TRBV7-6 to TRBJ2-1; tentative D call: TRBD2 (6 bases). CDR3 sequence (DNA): TGTGCCAGCAGCATAGACGGGAGCTCCTACAATGAGCAGTTCTTC. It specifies CASSIDGSSYNEQFF. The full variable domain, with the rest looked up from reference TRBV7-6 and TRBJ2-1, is GAGVSQSPRYKVTKRGQDVALRCDPISGHVSLYWYRQALGQGPEFLTYFNYEAQQDKSGLPNDRFSAERPEGSISTLTIQRTEQRDSAMYRCASSIDGSSYNEQFFGPGTRLTVL.